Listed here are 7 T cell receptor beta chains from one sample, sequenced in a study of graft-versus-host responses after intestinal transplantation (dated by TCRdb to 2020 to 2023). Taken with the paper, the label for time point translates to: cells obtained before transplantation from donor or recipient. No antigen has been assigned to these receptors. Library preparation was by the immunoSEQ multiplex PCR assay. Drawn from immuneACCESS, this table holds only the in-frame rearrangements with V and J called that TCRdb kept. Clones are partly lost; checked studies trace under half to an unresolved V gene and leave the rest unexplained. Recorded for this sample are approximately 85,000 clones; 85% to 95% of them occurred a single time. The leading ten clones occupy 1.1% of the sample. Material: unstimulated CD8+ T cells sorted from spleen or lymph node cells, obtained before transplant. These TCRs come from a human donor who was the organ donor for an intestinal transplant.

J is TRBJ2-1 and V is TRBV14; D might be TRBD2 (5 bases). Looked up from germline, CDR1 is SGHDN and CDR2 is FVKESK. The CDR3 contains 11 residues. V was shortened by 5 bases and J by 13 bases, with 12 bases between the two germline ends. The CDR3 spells CASSGGVAQFF. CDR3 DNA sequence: TGTGCCAGCAGCGGAGGAGTGGCACAGTTCTTC.

CDR3: CASSPEASGTQYF. The CDR3 DNA reads as TGTGCCAGCAGCCCCGAGGCATCGGGGACCCAGTACTTC. This chain links TRBV7-9 with TRBJ2-5; no clear D gene. Germline values: CDR1 SEHNR, CDR2 FQNEAQ (reference sequence). This CDR3 contains 13 residues. Trimming took off 5 bases at V and 7 bases at J, with 14 bases between the two ends.

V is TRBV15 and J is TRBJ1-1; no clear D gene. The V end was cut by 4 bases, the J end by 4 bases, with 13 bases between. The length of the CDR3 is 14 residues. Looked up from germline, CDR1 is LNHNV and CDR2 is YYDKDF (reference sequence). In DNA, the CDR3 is TGTGCCACCAGCAATGAGGGCGCGGTCACTGAAGCTTTCTTT. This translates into CATSNEGAVTEAFF.

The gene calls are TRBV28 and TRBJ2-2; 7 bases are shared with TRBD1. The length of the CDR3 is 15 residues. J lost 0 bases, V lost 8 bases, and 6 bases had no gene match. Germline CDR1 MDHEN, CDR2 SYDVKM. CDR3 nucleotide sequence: TGTGCCAGCTTCCTCGGGACAGCGAACACCGGGGAGCTGTTTTTT. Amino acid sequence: CASFLGTANTGELFF.

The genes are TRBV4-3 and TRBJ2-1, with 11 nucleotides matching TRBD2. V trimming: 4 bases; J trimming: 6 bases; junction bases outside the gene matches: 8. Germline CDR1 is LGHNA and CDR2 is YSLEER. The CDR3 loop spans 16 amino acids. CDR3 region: CASSRQTSGGPNEQFF. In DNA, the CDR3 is TGCGCCAGCAGCCGCCAAACTAGCGGGGGACCCAATGAGCAGTTCTTC.

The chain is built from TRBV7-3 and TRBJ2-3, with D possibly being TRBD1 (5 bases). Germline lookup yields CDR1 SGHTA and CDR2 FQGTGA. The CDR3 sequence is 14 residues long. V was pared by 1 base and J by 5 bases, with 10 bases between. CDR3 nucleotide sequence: TGTGCCAGCAGCTTAATAGGGGATAAAGATACGCAGTATTTT. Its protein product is CASSLIGDKDTQYF.

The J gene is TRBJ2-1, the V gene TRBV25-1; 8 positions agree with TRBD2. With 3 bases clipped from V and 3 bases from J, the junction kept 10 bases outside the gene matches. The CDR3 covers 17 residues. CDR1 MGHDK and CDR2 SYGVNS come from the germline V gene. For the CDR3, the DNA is TGTGCCAGCAGTGACTACTTGGCGGGGGGAGACTACAATGAGCAGTTCTTC. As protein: CASSDYLAGGDYNEQFF.